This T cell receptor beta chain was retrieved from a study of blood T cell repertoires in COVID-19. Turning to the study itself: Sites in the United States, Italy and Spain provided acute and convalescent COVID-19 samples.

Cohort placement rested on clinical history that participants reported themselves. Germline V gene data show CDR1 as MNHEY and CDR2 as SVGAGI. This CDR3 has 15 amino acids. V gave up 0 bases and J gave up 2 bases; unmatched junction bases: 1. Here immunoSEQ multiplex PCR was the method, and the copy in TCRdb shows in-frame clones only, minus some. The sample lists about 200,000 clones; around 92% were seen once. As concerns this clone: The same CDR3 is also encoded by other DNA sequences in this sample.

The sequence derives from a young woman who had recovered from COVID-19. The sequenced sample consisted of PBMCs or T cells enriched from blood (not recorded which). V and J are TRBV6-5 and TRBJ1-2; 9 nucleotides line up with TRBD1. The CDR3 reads CASSYSGQGNYGYTF. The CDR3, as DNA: TGTGCCAGCAGTTACTCCGGACAGGGGAACTATGGCTACACCTTC.